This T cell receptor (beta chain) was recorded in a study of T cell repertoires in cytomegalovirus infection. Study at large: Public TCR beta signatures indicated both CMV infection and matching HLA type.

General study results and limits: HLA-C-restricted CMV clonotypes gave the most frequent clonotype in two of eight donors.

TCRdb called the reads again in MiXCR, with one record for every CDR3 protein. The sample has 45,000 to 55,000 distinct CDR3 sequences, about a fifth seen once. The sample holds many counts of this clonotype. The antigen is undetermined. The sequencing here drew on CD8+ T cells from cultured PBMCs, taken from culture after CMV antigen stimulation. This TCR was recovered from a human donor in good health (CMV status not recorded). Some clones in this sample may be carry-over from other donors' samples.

CDR3 bases: TGTGCCAGCAGCCAAGAGGTCCTAGCGGGGGGGCTAGAGCAGTTCTTC. Translated, it gives CASSQEVLAGGLEQFF. The rearrangement links TRBV4-2 to TRBJ2-1, with 12 bases lining up with TRBD2. Per germline, CDR1 LGHNA and CDR2 YNFKEQ. The CDR3 runs to 16 residues. With V trimmed by 0 bases and J by 10 bases, 7 bases remained unmatched.